Listed below are T cell receptor beta chains from one sample, sequenced in a study of cytomegalovirus exposure and HLA in healthy donors. This table comes from immunoSEQ multiplex PCR, and its TCRdb copy is limited to in-frame clones, with some not included. The repertoire holds over 55,000 clones, with around 87% as singletons. Sequencing used PBMCs. These receptor sequences come from a man aged 18 to 30 in good health and CMV-seronegative. Both conserved end residues are part of each CDR3. Each record gives: V gene, J gene, CDR3 protein.

TRBV25-1,TRBJ1-5,CASSESDQPQHF
TRBV30,TRBJ2-7,CAWSWDRASSYEQYF
TRBV2,TRBJ2-6,CASRRDSVYSGANVLTF
TRBV5-4,TRBJ2-3,CASSSGPQAQYF
TRBV10-3,TRBJ1-2,CAISFGSGGPEGYTF
TRBV6-6,TRBJ2-7,CASRGSVDEQYF
TRBV28,TRBJ1-1,CASKGQPEAFF
TRBV27,TRBJ1-6,CASSTRVPDSPLHF
TRBV30,TRBJ1-1,CAWSRTGSTEAFF
TRBV15,TRBJ1-5,CATSRGGVNQPQHF
TRBV5-1,TRBJ2-7,CASSFINLAGKQYF
TRBV4-1,TRBJ2-1,CASSQVALDPLNEQFF
TRBV7-9,TRBJ1-3,CASSSRRTIGNTIYF
TRBV12-2,TRBJ2-7,CASRLGQGTYEQYF
TRBV4-1,TRBJ1-2,CASSQDSGWSYGYTF
TRBV28,TRBJ2-7,CASSLSQGSWEQYF
TRBV19,TRBJ2-2,CASTPGQGFGELFF
TRBV2,TRBJ1-4,CASSPGENEKLFF
TRBV14,TRBJ2-5,CASSQGWASETQYF
TRBV6-4,TRBJ1-4,CASSVEIGGEKLFF
TRBV7-7,TRBJ2-5,CASSLIGGETQYF
TRBV6-5,TRBJ2-1,CASTQTGSYNEQFF
TRBV30,TRBJ1-2,CASPRGSTYGYTF
TRBV29-1,TRBJ2-5,CSVAFLRAGRETQYF
TRBV29-1,TRBJ2-2,CSVETTSGSYTGELFF